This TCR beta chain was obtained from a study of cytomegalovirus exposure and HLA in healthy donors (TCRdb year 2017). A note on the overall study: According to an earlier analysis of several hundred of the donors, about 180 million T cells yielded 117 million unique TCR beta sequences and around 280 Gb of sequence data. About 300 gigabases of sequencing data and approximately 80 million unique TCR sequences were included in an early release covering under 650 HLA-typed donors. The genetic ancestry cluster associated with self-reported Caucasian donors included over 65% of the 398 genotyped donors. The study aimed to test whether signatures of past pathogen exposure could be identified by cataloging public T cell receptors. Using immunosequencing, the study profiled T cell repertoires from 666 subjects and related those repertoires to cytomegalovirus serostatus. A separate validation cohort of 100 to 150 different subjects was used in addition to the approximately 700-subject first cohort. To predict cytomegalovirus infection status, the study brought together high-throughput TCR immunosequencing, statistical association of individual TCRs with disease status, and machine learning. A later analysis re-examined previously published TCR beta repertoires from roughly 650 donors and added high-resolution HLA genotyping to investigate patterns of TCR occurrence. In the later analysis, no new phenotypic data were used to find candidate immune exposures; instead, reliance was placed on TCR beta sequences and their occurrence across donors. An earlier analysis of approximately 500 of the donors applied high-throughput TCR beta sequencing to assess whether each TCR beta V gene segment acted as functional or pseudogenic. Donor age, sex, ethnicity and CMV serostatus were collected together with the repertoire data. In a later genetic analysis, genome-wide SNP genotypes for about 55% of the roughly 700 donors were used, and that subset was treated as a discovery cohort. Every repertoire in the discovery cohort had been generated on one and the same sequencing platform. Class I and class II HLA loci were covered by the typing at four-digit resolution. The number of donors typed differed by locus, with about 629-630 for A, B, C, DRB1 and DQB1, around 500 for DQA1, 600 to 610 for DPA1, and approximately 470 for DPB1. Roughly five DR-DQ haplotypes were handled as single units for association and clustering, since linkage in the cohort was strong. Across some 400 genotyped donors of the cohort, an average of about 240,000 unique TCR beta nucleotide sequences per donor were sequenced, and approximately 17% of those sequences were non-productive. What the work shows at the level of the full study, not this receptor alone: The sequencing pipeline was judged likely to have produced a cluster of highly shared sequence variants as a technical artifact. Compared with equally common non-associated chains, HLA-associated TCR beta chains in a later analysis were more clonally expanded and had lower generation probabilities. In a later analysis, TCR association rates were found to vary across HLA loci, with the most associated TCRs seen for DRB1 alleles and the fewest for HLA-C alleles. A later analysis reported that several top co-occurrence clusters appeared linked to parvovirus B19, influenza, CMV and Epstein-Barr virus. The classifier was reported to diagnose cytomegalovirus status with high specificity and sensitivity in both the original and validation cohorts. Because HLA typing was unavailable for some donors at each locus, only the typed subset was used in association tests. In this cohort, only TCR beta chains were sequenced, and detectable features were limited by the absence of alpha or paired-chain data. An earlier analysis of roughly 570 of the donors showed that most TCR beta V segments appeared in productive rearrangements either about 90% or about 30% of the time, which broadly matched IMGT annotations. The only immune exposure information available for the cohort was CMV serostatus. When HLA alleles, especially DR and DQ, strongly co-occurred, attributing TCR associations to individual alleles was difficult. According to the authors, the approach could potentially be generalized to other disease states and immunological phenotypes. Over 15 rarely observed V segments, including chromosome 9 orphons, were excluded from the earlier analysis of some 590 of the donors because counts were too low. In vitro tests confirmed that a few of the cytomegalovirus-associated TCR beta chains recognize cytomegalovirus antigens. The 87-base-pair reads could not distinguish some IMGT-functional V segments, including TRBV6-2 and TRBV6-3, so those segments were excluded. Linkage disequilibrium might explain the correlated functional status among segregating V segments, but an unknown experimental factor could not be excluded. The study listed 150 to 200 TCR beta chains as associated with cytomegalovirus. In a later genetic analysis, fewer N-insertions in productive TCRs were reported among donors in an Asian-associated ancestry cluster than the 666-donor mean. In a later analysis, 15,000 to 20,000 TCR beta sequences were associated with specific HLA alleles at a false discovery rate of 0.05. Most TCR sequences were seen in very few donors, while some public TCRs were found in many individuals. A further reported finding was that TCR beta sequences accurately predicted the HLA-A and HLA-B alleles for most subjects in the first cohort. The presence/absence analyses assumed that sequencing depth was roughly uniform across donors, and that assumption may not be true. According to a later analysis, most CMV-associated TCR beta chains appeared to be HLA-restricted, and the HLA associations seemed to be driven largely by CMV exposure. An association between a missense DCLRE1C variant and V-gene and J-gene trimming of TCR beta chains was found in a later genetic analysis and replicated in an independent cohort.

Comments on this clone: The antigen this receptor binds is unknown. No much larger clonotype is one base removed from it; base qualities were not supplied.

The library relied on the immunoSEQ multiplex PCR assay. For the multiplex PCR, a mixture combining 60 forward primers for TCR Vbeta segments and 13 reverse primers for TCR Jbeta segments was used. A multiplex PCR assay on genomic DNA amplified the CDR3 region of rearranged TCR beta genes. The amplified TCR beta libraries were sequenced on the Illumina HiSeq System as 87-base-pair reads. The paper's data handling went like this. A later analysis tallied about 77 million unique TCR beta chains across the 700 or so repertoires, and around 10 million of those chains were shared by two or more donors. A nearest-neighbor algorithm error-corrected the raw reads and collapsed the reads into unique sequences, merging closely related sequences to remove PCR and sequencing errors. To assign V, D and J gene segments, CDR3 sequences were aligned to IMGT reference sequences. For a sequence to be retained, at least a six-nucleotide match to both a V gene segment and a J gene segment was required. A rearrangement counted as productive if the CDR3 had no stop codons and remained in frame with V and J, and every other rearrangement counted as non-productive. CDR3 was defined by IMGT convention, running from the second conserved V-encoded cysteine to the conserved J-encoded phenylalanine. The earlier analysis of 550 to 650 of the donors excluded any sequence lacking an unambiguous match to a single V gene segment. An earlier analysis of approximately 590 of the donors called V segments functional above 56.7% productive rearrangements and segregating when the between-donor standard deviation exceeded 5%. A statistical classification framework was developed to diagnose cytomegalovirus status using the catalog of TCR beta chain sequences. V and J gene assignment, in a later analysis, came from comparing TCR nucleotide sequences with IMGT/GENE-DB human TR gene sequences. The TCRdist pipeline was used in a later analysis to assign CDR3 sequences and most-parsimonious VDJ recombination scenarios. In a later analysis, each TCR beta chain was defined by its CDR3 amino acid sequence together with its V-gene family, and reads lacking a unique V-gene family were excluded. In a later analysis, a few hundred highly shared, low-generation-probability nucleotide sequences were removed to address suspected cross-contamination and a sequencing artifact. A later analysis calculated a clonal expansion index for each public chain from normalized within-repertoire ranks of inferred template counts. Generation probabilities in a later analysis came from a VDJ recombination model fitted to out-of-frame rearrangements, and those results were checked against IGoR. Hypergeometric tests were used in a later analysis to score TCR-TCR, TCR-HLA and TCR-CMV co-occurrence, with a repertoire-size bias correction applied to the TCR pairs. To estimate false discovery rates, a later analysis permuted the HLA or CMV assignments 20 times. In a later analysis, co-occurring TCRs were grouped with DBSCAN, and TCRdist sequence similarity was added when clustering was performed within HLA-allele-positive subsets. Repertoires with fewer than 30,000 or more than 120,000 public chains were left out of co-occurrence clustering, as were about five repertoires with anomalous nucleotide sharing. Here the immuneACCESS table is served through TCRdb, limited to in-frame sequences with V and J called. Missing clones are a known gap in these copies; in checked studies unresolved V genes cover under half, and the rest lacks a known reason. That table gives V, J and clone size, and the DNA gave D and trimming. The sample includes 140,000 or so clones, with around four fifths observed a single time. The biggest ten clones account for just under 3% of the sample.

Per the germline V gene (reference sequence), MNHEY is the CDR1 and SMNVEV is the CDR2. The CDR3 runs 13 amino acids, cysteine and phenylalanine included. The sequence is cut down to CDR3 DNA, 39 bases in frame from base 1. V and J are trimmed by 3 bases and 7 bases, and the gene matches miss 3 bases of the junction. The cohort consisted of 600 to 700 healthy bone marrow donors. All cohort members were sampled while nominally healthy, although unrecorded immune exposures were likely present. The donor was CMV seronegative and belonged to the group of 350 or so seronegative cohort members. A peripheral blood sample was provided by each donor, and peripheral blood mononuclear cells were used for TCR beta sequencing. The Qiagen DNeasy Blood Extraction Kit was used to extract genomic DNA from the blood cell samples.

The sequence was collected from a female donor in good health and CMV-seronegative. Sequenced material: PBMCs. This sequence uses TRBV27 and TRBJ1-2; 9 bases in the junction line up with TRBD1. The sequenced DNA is TGTGCCAGCAGTTTGGGACAGGGCGGTGGCTACACCTTC. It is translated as CASSLGQGGGYTF.